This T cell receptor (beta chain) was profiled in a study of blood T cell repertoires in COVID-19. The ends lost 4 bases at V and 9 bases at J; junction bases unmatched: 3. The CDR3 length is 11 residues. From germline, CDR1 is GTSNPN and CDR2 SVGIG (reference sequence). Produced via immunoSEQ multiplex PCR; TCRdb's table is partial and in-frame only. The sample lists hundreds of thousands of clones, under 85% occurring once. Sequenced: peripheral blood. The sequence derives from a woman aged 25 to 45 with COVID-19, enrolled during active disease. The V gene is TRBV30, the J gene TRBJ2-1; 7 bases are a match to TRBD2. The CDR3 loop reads CAWNQRGEQFF. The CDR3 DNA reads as TGTGCCTGGAACCAGCGGGGTGAGCAGTTCTTC. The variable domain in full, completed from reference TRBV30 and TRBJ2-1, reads SQTIHQWPATLVQPVGSPLSLECTVEGTSNPNLYWYRQAAGRGLQLLFYSVGIGQISSEVPQNLSASRPQDRQFILSSKKLLLSDSGFYLCAWNQRGEQFFGPGTRLTVL.